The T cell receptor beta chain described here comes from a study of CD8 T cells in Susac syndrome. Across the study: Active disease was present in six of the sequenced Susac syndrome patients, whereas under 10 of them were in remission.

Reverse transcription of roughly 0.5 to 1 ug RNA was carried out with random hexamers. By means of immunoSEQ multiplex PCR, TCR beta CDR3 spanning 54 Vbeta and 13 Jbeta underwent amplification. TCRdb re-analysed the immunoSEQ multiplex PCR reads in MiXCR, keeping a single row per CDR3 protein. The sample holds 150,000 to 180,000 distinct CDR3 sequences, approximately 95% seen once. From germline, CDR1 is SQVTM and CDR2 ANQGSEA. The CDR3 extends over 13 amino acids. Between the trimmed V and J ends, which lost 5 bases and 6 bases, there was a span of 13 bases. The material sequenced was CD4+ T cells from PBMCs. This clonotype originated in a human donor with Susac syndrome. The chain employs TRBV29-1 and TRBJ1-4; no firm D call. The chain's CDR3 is CSVRGDWDEKLFF. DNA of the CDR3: TGCAGCGTTCGCGGGGATTGGGATGAAAAACTGTTTTTT. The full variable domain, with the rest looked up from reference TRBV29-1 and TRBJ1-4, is SAVISQKPSRDICQRGTSLTIQCQVDSQVTMMFWYRQQPGQSLTLIATANQGSEATYESGFVIDKFPISRPNLTFSTLTVSNMSPEDSSIYLCSVRGDWDEKLFFGSGTQLSVL.